This T cell receptor (beta chain) was profiled in a study of blood T cell repertoires in COVID-19. Whole-study context: From the United States, Italy and Spain came samples of acute and convalescent COVID-19. T cells, B-cell-depleted T cells, or PBMCs provided the cDNA or gDNA that served as material.

The CDR3 contains 15 residues. Per germline, CDR1 SGHAT and CDR2 FQNNGV. Unmatched junction bases numbered 3, after V lost 1 base and J lost 5 bases. The data were produced by immunoSEQ multiplex PCR, yet TCRdb's version contains in-frame clones alone and is incomplete. The table lists roughly 53,000 clones, 65% to 85% of them singletons. Sequenced sample: peripheral blood. The TCR sequence derives from a man between 70 and 80 years old with active COVID-19. The V and J genes are TRBV11-2 and TRBJ2-5; 11 nucleotides match TRBD1. The chain's CDR3 is CASSLGDRGVETQYF. CDR3 bases: TGTGCCAGCAGCTTAGGGGACAGGGGGGTCGAGACCCAGTACTTC.